Included here is one T cell receptor (beta chain) sequence, with context. This sample was taken from a study of blood T cell repertoires in COVID-19. Turning to the study itself: The United States, Italy and Spain provided the acute and convalescent COVID-19 samples. Nucleic acid was either cDNA or gDNA, and it came from T cells, B-cell-depleted T cells, or PBMCs.

V was trimmed by 3 bases and J by 1 base, leaving 12 bases between them. Germline-derived CDR1 and CDR2 are LNHDA and SQIVND (reference sequence). The CDR3 sequence is 15 residues long. Clinical histories supplied by participants themselves formed the basis of cohort assignment. Exposed volunteers were people who met a COVID-19 case within 2 weeks before study entry. Measured with immunoSEQ multiplex PCR; TCRdb has only the in-frame clones, and not every one. The sample has about 180,000 clones; approximately 80% are singletons. The TCR originated in a man in his fifties or sixties who had been exposed to COVID-19. The sample consisted of PBMCs or T cells enriched from blood (not recorded which). The chain links TRBV19 to TRBJ1-1; a possible D gene is TRBD1 (6 bases). The CDR3 bases are TGTGCCAGTAGTATGCAGGGGATCGGGAACACTGAAGCTTTCTTT. Amino acids: CASSMQGIGNTEAFF. Full variable domain (missing parts from reference TRBV19 and TRBJ1-1): DGGITQSPKYLFRKEGQNVTLSCEQNLNHDAMYWYRQDPGQGLRLIYYSQIVNDFQKGDIAEGYSVSREKKESFPLTVTSAQKNPTAFYLCASSMQGIGNTEAFFGQGTRLTVV.